One and the same sample provided the 21 T cell receptor beta chains below, sequenced in a study of T-cell reconstitution after alpha-beta-depleted transplantation in children. Unique molecular identifiers were incorporated when the TCRbeta library was constructed. A single record per CDR3 protein comes from TCRdb applying MiXCR to the PCR reads. The data contain more than 85,000 distinct CDR3 sequences, 7.5% to 9.5% of them singletons. The source material was PBMCs, sampled before TCRalphabeta/CD19-depleted stem cell transplant. These receptors all come from a boy between 2 and 10 years old with acute lymphoblastic leukemia, due to receive a stem cell transplant.

This clonotype came up a few times. J is TRBJ2-7 and V is TRBV18; D unresolved. The CDR3 contains 16 residues. Trimming stripped 3 bases from V and 0 bases from J, with 15 bases between. The V gene's germline CDR1 is KGHSH and CDR2 LQKENI. In DNA, the CDR3 is TGTGCCAGCTCACCCCAGGTGGGCGAGAACTCCTACGAGCAGTACTTC. Translation: CASSPQVGENSYEQYF.

This clonotype was counted between two and nine times. The chain uses TRBV5-1 and TRBJ2-1; 8 bases fit TRBD2. J lost 7 bases, V lost 2 bases, and 5 bases had no gene match. The CDR3 is 14 residues long. Germline V gives CDR1 SGHRS, CDR2 YFSETQ. The DNA of the CDR3 is TGCGCCAGCAGCTTCGGGGGGGCGGGGAATGAGCAGTTCTTC. Protein sequence: CASSFGGAGNEQFF.

The V gene is TRBV29-1, the J gene TRBJ2-5; no definite D call. The CDR3 spans 12 residues. Trimming cost V 4 bases and J 1 base, with 7 bases left between them. Germline CDR1 is SQVTM and CDR2 is ANQGSEA. CDR3 nucleotide sequence: TGCAGCGTTGGGCATATCCAAGAGACCCAGTACTTC. Translated, it gives CSVGHIQETQYF.

There are many counts of this clonotype. CDR3 residues: CASSLRLAGANEQFF. CDR3 sequence (DNA): TGTGCCAGCAGCCTCCGACTAGCGGGGGCCAATGAGCAGTTCTTC. This chain uses TRBV3-1 with TRBJ2-1, with TRBD2 identical over 12 bases. This CDR3 region has 15 residues. The V and J ends lost 4 bases and 6 bases, in that order; junction bases with no gene match: 4. The germline V gene encodes CDR1 LGHDT and CDR2 YNNKEL (reference sequence).

This clonotype appeared many times. This chain joins TRBV24-1 and TRBJ1-2, with D maybe TRBD1 (5 bases). The length of the CDR3 is 14 residues. Germline lookup yields CDR1 KGHDR and CDR2 SFDVKD. Trimming left V 3 bases short and J 4 bases short, with 11 bases between. The CDR3 DNA sequence: TGTGCCACCAGTGATCCTGCCCAGGGCTATGGCTACACCTTC. As protein: CATSDPAQGYGYTF.

This clonotype was observed a few times. This chain joins TRBV4-3 and TRBJ1-2; 8 nucleotides align to TRBD1. The germline CDR1 and CDR2 sequences are LGHNA and YSLEER. With 4 bases clipped from V and 4 bases from J, the junction kept 2 bases outside the gene matches. This CDR3 is 13 amino acids long. CDR3 sequence (DNA): TGCGCCAGCAGCCTGGGACAGGCCTATGGCTACACCTTC. Translating gives CASSLGQAYGYTF.

This clonotype was found many times. The chain couples TRBV3-1 to TRBJ1-1; the match to TRBD1 covers 8 bases. The CDR3 contains 11 residues. The germline CDR1 and CDR2 sequences are LGHDT and YNNKEL (reference sequence). J gave up 6 bases and V 8 bases, and 2 bases lay outside the gene matches. The CDR3, as DNA: TGTGCCAGCTTACAGGGGGCTGAAGCTTTCTTT. Its translation: CASLQGAEAFF.

The V and J genes are TRBV7-8 and TRBJ1-5; TRBD1 matches 8 bases. This CDR3 is built from 15 residues. In germline, CDR1 is SGHVS, CDR2 FQNEAQ. J lost 7 bases, V lost 2 bases, and 7 bases had no gene match. CDR3 DNA sequence: TGTGCCAGCAGCTTACCAGGGGGCCAGTCGCAGCCCCAGCATTTT. Its protein is CASSLPGGQSQPQHF.

This clonotype was observed at least ten times. V usage is TRBV4-2 and J usage is TRBJ1-6, with D uncertain. Germline lookup yields CDR1 LGHNA and CDR2 YNFKEQ. Trimming cost V 3 bases and J 9 bases, with 9 bases left between them. The CDR3 extends over 13 amino acids. This CDR3 is CASSQGITSPLHF. As DNA, the CDR3 is TGTGCCAGCAGCCAGGGGATAACTTCACCCCTCCACTTT.

V is TRBV25-1 and J is TRBJ2-7, with a possible D match to TRBD2 (7 bases). The CDR3 sequence is 13 residues long. Germline CDR1 MGHDK, CDR2 SYGVNS. The ends were cut back, 6 bases at V and 6 bases at J, with 15 bases in the middle. The CDR3 region has the DNA TGTGCCAGCAGAAGGGGGGGGTCAGGCGAGCAGTACTTC. This encodes CASRRGGSGEQYF.

This clonotype was picked up many times. The J gene is TRBJ2-1, the V gene TRBV6-2 or TRBV6-3; TRBD2 agrees at 14 bases. CDR1 and CDR2 from the germline V gene are MNHEY and SVGEGT. V dropped 4 bases and J dropped 6; count of bases not matched to a gene: 8. This CDR3 has 17 residues. CDR3 sequence reads: CASSFRLAGGSRNEQFF. CDR3 nucleotides: TGTGCCAGCAGTTTCCGACTAGCGGGGGGGAGTCGCAATGAGCAGTTCTTC.

This clonotype has only a few counts. The CDR3 is CASSPRGVGYEQYF. The CDR3 bases are TGTGCCAGCAGCCCGAGAGGGGTGGGGTACGAGCAGTACTTC. This chain uses TRBV7-8 with TRBJ2-7; D possibly matches TRBD1 or TRBD2 (5 bases each). This CDR3 has 14 amino acids. The germline V gene has CDR1 SGHVS and CDR2 FQNEAQ. Trimming left V 5 bases short and J 4 bases short, with 15 bases between.

The chain employs TRBV4-2 and TRBJ1-2; weak D call: TRBD1 (5 bases). The CDR3 totals 14 residues. V shed 4 bases and J shed 6 bases, with 15 bases lying between them. The germline V gene has CDR1 LGHNA and CDR2 YNFKEQ. The CDR3: CASSPTRDPNGYTF. In DNA form, the CDR3 reads TGTGCCAGCAGCCCAACCAGGGATCCGAATGGCTACACCTTC.

This clonotype was counted many times. The chain uses TRBV2 and TRBJ1-5, with no clear D. Trimming removed 4 bases at V and 2 bases at J, with 12 bases between. From germline, CDR1 is SNHLY and CDR2 FYNNEI. The CDR3 extends over 15 amino acids. This chain's CDR3 is CASSGVGKGNQPQHF. The CDR3 bases are TGTGCCAGCAGTGGGGTGGGGAAGGGCAATCAGCCCCAGCATTTT.

This clonotype was recorded a few times. The rearrangement uses TRBV11-2 and TRBJ1-6, with unresolved D. V gave up 5 bases and J gave up 9 bases, with 17 bases separating them. CDR1 and CDR2 from the germline V gene are SGHAT and FQNNGV. This CDR3 spans 15 amino acids. In nucleotides, the CDR3 is TGTGCCAGCAGCCCCCGTCGGTCCCGCGGTTCACCCCTCCACTTT. Translated: CASSPRRSRGSPLHF.

This clonotype was seen more than once but under ten times. The rearrangement joins TRBV20-1 to TRBJ2-7; D ambiguous. The V end was cut by 0 bases, the J end by 0 bases, with 9 bases between. CDR1 and CDR2 (germline): DFQATT, SNEGSKA (reference sequence). The CDR3 runs to 14 residues. The CDR3 DNA reads TGCAGTGCTAGAGATATACCAAGCTCCTACGAGCAGTACTTC. Translation gives CSARDIPSSYEQYF.

The chain uses TRBV10-3 and TRBJ2-5, with D unresolved. This CDR3 has 14 residues. With 2 bases removed from V and 1 base from J, the gap between germline ends came to 8 bases. Germline V gives CDR1 ENHRY, CDR2 SYGVKD. The CDR3 DNA sequence: TGTGCCATCAGTGAGAGCCGGAGCCAAGAGACCCAGTACTTC. It yields the protein CAISESRSQETQYF.

The sample holds a few counts of this clonotype. This chain joins TRBV6-5 and TRBJ1-2, with 8 bases identical to TRBD1. The CDR3 runs to 13 residues. Germline CDR1 is MNHEY and CDR2 is SVGAGI. V dropped 2 bases and J dropped 4; count of bases not matched to a gene: 0. CDR3 in DNA: TGTGCCAGCAGTTACACAGGGGGCTATGGCTACACCTTC. Protein product: CASSYTGGYGYTF.

This clonotype was recorded a few times. DNA of the CDR3: TGTGCCAGCAGCTCGGGACAGGGTATGGGGGCAACTAATGAAAAACTGTTTTTT. Translated: CASSSGQGMGATNEKLFF. The chain is built from TRBV11-2 and TRBJ1-4; 9 bases are shared with TRBD1. The CDR3 sequence is 18 residues long. Germline lookup yields CDR1 SGHAT and CDR2 FQNNGV. Trimming removed 4 bases from V and 0 bases from J; junction bases left unmatched: 9.

This clonotype was recorded a few times. The chain is built from TRBV3-1 and TRBJ2-5; D possibly uses TRBD1 or TRBD2 (6 bases each). The V end lost 1 base, the J end lost 4 bases, and 13 bases lay between the germline ends. CDR1 and CDR2 from the germline V gene are LGHDT and YNNKEL (reference sequence). The CDR3 runs to 15 residues. CDR3 sequence: CASSQVVGGRETQYF. The CDR3 DNA reads as TGTGCCAGCAGCCAAGTGGTGGGGGGCAGAGAGACCCAGTACTTC.

This clonotype was counted between two and nine times. The chain combines TRBV28 with TRBJ1-5; D not certain. Per the germline V gene, CDR1 is MDHEN and CDR2 is SYDVKM. V lost 5 bases, J lost 1 base, and 12 bases lay in between. The CDR3 contains 15 residues. The CDR3 sequence: CASSLHRQSNQPQHF. For the CDR3, the DNA is TGTGCCAGCAGTCTGCATAGGCAGAGCAATCAGCCCCAGCATTTT.